The source of this T cell receptor (beta chain) is a study of cytomegalovirus exposure and HLA in healthy donors. Study background: In an earlier analysis, around 120 million unique TCR beta sequences were found from some 200 million T cells. Study observations and caveats: According to the study, approximately 150 TCR beta chains were cytomegalovirus-associated. Links to common viral pathogens appeared, in a later analysis, for several of the most significant clusters.

The CDR3 runs 14 residues. The ends were cut back, 3 bases at V and 0 bases at J, with 6 bases in the middle. Germline V gene data show CDR1 as LNHDA and CDR2 as SQIVND (reference sequence). In the PCR, 60 Vbeta and 13 Jbeta primers were used. Original handling: As a later analysis found, there were approximately 80 million unique TCR beta chains, of which some 10 million were shared. Sequencing used immunoSEQ multiplex PCR; TCRdb keeps in-frame clones, though not all of them. V, J and clone size reflect that table, while D and trimming were determined from the DNA. This sample has 100,000 to 150,000 clones, with 82% found just once. Comment on this clone: Its antigen remains unidentified.

The material sequenced was PBMCs. V gene TRBV19 combines with J gene TRBJ1-3; D uncertain. The clonotype was recovered from a boy between 10 and 17 years old in good health and CMV-seronegative. CDR3 protein: CASSIPGSGNTIYF. The CDR3 DNA reads as TGTGCCAGTAGTATCCCAGGCTCTGGAAACACCATATATTTT.